This T cell receptor beta chain emerged from a study of shared clonotypes between healthy human individuals. Healthy HIV-negative adults with no recent acute infections or vaccinations were recruited as donors. CD4+ cells were split into CD45RA+ naive and CD45RA-negative memory subsets. The material for each subset, its genomic DNA, was split evenly across several immunoSEQ plates. The DNA input per sorted-subset replicate PCR was 200 ng, corresponding to tens of thousands of T cell genomes. The protocol was immunoSEQ multiplex PCR, while the TCRdb copy is restricted to in-frame clones and leaves out a portion. In the table there are 2 million to 2.5 million clones, 90% to 95% of which are singletons. The sequencing input was naive CD4+ T cells from PBMCs. Described subset: CD45RA+ positively selected. This clonotype originated in a man younger than 30 in good health. Some clones in this sample may be carry-over from other donors' samples.

The CDR3 nucleotides are TGTGCCAGCAGTTCCGCGGGGCGGGGTGCCTACAATGAGCAGTTCTTC. Protein product: CASSSAGRGAYNEQFF. V gene TRBV27 combines with J gene TRBJ2-1, with D possibly being TRBD2 (6 bases). This CDR3 region has 16 residues. V lost 4 bases, J lost 2 bases, and 15 bases lay in between. Per the germline V gene, CDR1 is MNHEY and CDR2 is SMNVEV (reference sequence).